This TCR beta chain comes out of a study of T cell responses to AZD1222 COVID-19 vaccine. Trimming took 6 bases from V and 11 from J, leaving 13 bases between them. CDR3 length: 11 amino acids. Notes on the study in general: The study found vaccine-associated CD4 TCRs spanning spike, dominant at 160-218 and 743-854. Increases in Spike-specific TCR breadth and depth were seen after two AZD1222 doses.

The sample holds one count of this clone. No antigen is known for it. Sequencing was performed with immunoSEQ multiplex PCR; in TCRdb, only in-frame clones are kept and a portion is missing. The sample lists some 96,000 clones, 85% to 90% seen once, with around 2.8% in the top ten. The TCR was taken from an adult in good health. Specimen: peripheral blood, collected on day 0 of AZD1222 vaccination. This rearrangement joins TRBV12-3 or TRBV12-4 to TRBJ1-1, with D uncertain. CDR3 residues: CASSGDLFAFF. In DNA, the CDR3 is TGTGCCAGCAGCGGAGACCTGTTCGCTTTCTTT.